One sample yielded the 28 T cell receptor beta chains listed below, sequenced in a study of patients and donors after allogeneic stem cell transplantation. MiXCR, applied by TCRdb to the RT-PCR reads, yields one record per CDR3 protein. This sample has approximately 160,000 distinct CDR3 sequences; 30% occur once, and the top ten carry around 3.3%. The sample was blood, either unsorted or a sorted T cell fraction (not recorded which). The receptors shown here come from a human donor who was either an allogeneic HSCT recipient or a stem cell or donor lymphocyte infusion donor (not recorded which). It is not recorded whose cells these are; they may come from a transplant donor.

The rearrangement joins TRBV12-3 or TRBV12-4 to TRBJ1-5; no clear D. This CDR3 has 13 amino acids. Trimming cost V 7 bases and J 9 bases, with 16 bases left between them. CDR3 coding DNA: TGTGCCAGCAAATTACGGCATCTTGGGCCCCAGCATTTT. This codes for CASKLRHLGPQHF.

The rearrangement uses TRBV27 and TRBJ2-7, with 7 bases that match TRBD2. After removal of 2 bases from V and 4 bases from J, the junction contained 14 bases not matched to a gene. Germline CDR1 MNHEY, CDR2 SMNVEV (reference sequence). The length of the CDR3 is 17 residues. The CDR3: CASSLRIKAGVWYEQYF. CDR3 nucleotide sequence: TGTGCCAGCAGTTTAAGGATTAAGGCGGGAGTCTGGTACGAGCAGTACTTC.

This clonotype has just a few counts. Written as DNA, the CDR3 is TGTGCCAGCAGCTTGAGGCGGGAGACAGATACGCAGTATTTT. This translates into CASSLRRETDTQYF. J is TRBJ2-3 and V is TRBV7-6; TRBD2 agrees at 7 bases. The CDR3 sequence is 14 residues long. After removal of 3 bases from V and 3 bases from J, the junction contained 3 bases not matched to a gene. The germline CDR1 and CDR2 sequences are SGHVS and FNYEAQ.

The DNA for the CDR3 is TGTGCCAGCAGCCCGTTACTAGCGGCCAACACAGATACGCAGTATTTT. Protein: CASSPLLAANTDTQYF. The chain couples TRBV12-3 or TRBV12-4 to TRBJ2-3; 8 bases are a match to TRBD2. This CDR3 is built from 16 residues. Losses at the gene ends were 6 bases for V and 2 bases for J; bases not matched to a gene: 10.

This clonotype showed up just a few times. The V call is TRBV5-1, the J call TRBJ2-1, with 7 bases that match TRBD2. This CDR3 spans 16 amino acids. Germline values: CDR1 SGHRS, CDR2 YFSETQ. The V gene end was trimmed by 4 bases and the J gene end by 5 bases; junction bases not matched to a gene: 12. The CDR3 DNA follows: TGCGCCAGCAGCACCGGACTAGGCGGGACCGACAATGAGCAGTTCTTC. It translates to CASSTGLGGTDNEQFF.

This clonotype was seen more than once but under ten times. The V gene is TRBV18, the J gene TRBJ1-1; D might be TRBD1 (5 bases). CDR1 and CDR2 (germline): KGHSH, LQKENI. V shed 4 bases and J shed 1 base, with 10 bases lying between them. The CDR3 contains 14 residues. CDR3 sequence reads: CASSLGLQNTEAFF. The CDR3 DNA reads TGTGCCAGCTCACTGGGACTGCAGAACACTGAAGCTTTCTTT.

This clonotype was seen repeatedly, ten times or more. The V call is TRBV28, the J call TRBJ1-2; D unresolved. Trimming removed 2 bases from V and 3 bases from J, with 19 bases in between. The CDR3 sequence is 17 residues long. Germline CDR1 and CDR2: MDHEN and SYDVKM. The CDR3 loop is CASSLVGGLSMDYGYTF. DNA for the CDR3: TGTGCCAGCAGTTTAGTCGGCGGCCTCTCCATGGACTATGGCTACACCTTC.

The V and J genes are TRBV2 and TRBJ2-1, with D possibly TRBD2 on 5 matching bases. CDR1 SNHLY and CDR2 FYNNEI come from the germline V gene. The CDR3 is 13 residues long. V shed 4 bases and J shed 3 bases, with 7 bases lying between them. CDR3 loop: CASSVRVYNEQFF. The CDR3 DNA follows: TGTGCCAGCAGTGTGAGGGTCTACAATGAGCAGTTCTTC.

The V and J genes are TRBV12-3 or TRBV12-4 and TRBJ2-5; 7 bases agree with TRBD2. The CDR3 covers 15 residues. The ends lost 7 bases at V and 1 base at J; junction bases unmatched: 9. The CDR3 loop is CASTPWGTIQETQYF. In DNA form, the CDR3 reads TGTGCCAGCACCCCTTGGGGGACTATCCAAGAGACCCAGTACTTC.

The chain couples TRBV5-1 to TRBJ2-7, with 8 positions matching TRBD1. Trimming at V came to 4 bases and at J to 5 bases, leaving 14 bases not matched to a gene. This CDR3 comprises 16 residues. Germline lookup yields CDR1 SGHRS and CDR2 YFSETQ. The CDR3 nucleotides read TGCGCCAGCAGCCCAGACAGGGGTTGGCGCTTCGACGAGCAGTACTTC. Its translation: CASSPDRGWRFDEQYF. The full variable domain, completed using reference TRBV5-1 and TRBJ2-7, is KAGVTQTPRYLIKTRGQQVTLSCSPISGHRSVSWYQQTPGQGLQFLFEYFSETQRNKGNFPGRFSGRQFSNSRSEMNVSTLELGDSALYLCASSPDRGWRFDEQYFGPGTRLTVT.

The chain recombines TRBV5-4 with TRBJ2-1; unclear D gene. V shed 7 bases and J shed 7 bases, with 9 bases lying between them. Per germline, CDR1 SGHNT and CDR2 YYREEE (reference sequence). The length of the CDR3 is 11 residues. CDR3 in DNA: TGTGCCAGCTTCGCGTCGAATGAGCAGTTCTTC. Its protein product is CASFASNEQFF.

This clonotype was detected a few times. This chain connects TRBV7-9 to TRBJ2-1, with no clear D. Trimming shortened V by 1 base and J by 6 bases, and 13 bases separated the two germline ends. This CDR3 has 15 residues. Per the germline V gene, CDR1 is SEHNR and CDR2 is FQNEAQ (reference sequence). As DNA, the CDR3 is TGTGCCAGCAGCTTAGGTAGGAATCCAAGCAATGAGCAGTTCTTC. Amino acid sequence: CASSLGRNPSNEQFF.

This clonotype came up many times. The chain has TRBV12-3 or TRBV12-4 and TRBJ1-6, with a weak D call TRBD1 (5 bases). The CDR3 totals 12 residues. V lost 7 bases and J 9 bases, leaving 10 bases between the germline ends. As DNA, the CDR3 is TGTGCCAGCAAAGCGGGGGGTTCACCCCTCCACTTT. This translates into CASKAGGSPLHF.

The V call is TRBV6-4, the J call TRBJ2-1; the match to TRBD1 covers 10 bases. There are 13 residues in the CDR3. Germline CDR1 reads MRHNA; CDR2 reads SNTAGT. The J segment lost 6 bases and the V segment lost 6 bases, leaving 2 bases of the junction unmatched. Here the CDR3 reads CASRRTGGNEQFF. CDR3 bases: TGTGCCAGCAGGCGGACAGGGGGCAATGAGCAGTTCTTC.

Comments on this clonotype: One end of the junction is discordant with germline, which a read error may explain. V gene TRBV5-4 combines with J gene TRBJ2-1, with 9 bases aligning to TRBD2. The CDR3 totals 16 residues. Germline assignment: CDR1 SGHNT and CDR2 YYREEE (reference sequence). The CDR3 nucleotides read TGTGTCAGCAGCCCCCCGGGACTAGCCTCCTACAATGAGCAGTTCTTC. The encoded protein is CVSSPPGLASYNEQFF.

This chain connects TRBV5-1 to TRBJ2-1, with a weak D call TRBD2 (5 bases). Germline CDR1 reads SGHRS; CDR2 reads YFSETQ. The CDR3 loop spans 15 amino acids. V lost 4 bases and J 6 bases, leaving 17 bases between the germline ends. CDR3: CASSTRGPMGNEQFF. The DNA of the CDR3 is TGCGCCAGCAGCACGCGCGGGCCCATGGGCAATGAGCAGTTCTTC.

The V call is TRBV5-1, the J call TRBJ2-2; D is possibly TRBD2 (6 bases). V lost 3 bases to trimming and J lost 3 bases, with 24 bases between them. Germline V gives CDR1 SGHRS, CDR2 YFSETQ. CDR3 length: 19 amino acids. The DNA of the CDR3 is TGCGCCAGCAGCTCGGGAGACACAGGAGCAATATGGGACACCGGGGAGCTGTTTTTT. The encoded protein is CASSSGDTGAIWDTGELFF.

This clonotype was seen only a few times. The gene calls are TRBV24-1 and TRBJ2-1, with 10 bases lining up with TRBD2. This CDR3 is 16 amino acids long. V was pared by 2 bases and J by 7 bases, with 7 bases of the junction left unmatched. Germline-derived CDR1 and CDR2 are KGHDR and SFDVKD. The CDR3 sequence: CATSDSVLAGSNEQFF. The CDR3 coding sequence is TGTGCCACCAGTGATTCGGTACTAGCGGGAAGTAATGAGCAGTTCTTC.

The rearrangement uses TRBV29-1 and TRBJ2-5; perhaps TRBD1 as D (6 bases). CDR1 and CDR2 (germline): SQVTM, ANQGSEA. The CDR3 runs 13 residues. The ends were cut back, 6 bases at V and 1 base at J, with 12 bases in the middle. In nucleotides, the CDR3 is TGCAGCGTGGGACACCTTCTCCAAGAGACCCAGTACTTC. It encodes CSVGHLLQETQYF.

The V and J genes are TRBV15 and TRBJ2-7, with D uncertain. The CDR3 sequence is 12 residues long. V was pared by 0 bases and J by 6 bases, with 6 bases between. Germline V lookup: CDR1 LNHNV, CDR2 YYDKDF (reference sequence). For the CDR3, the DNA is TGTGCCACCAGCAGAGATGAGCGCGAGCAGTACTTC. Translating gives CATSRDEREQYF.

V is TRBV5-1 and J is TRBJ2-3; the D is unclear. The germline gives CDR1 SGHRS, CDR2 YFSETQ. This CDR3 region has 13 residues. Trimming left V 0 bases short and J 6 bases short, with 8 bases between. CDR3 bases: TGCGCCAGCAGCTTGGTTATAGGGGATACGCAGTATTTT. Protein: CASSLVIGDTQYF.

This clonotype was detected many times. This chain joins TRBV7-2 and TRBJ1-5; no firm D call. The CDR3 length is 13 residues. CDR1 and CDR2 from the germline V gene are SGHTA and FQGNSA. The V and J ends lost 4 bases and 2 bases respectively, with 6 bases between them. The CDR3 loop is CASSYLGNQPQHF. CDR3 coding DNA: TGTGCCAGCAGCTATTTGGGCAATCAGCCCCAGCATTTT.

This clonotype was seen a few times. The chain uses TRBV29-1 and TRBJ2-2, with D maybe TRBD2 (7 bases). V was clipped by 1 base and J by 4 bases, with 22 bases between them. CDR1 and CDR2 from the germline V gene are SQVTM and ANQGSEA. CDR3 length equals 18 residues. CDR3 in DNA: TGCAGCGTTGAAGGGAGAGTGGGGGGGGCCACCGGCACCGGGGAGCTGTTTTTT. Amino acid sequence: CSVEGRVGGATGTGELFF.

The chain uses TRBV20-1 and TRBJ2-1, with 10 positions matching TRBD2. V dropped 0 bases and J dropped 4; count of bases not matched to a gene: 6. Germline values: CDR1 DFQATT, CDR2 SNEGSKA (reference sequence). The CDR3 consists of 16 residues. The CDR3 loop is CSARDSGTSVYNEQFF. The CDR3 DNA reads TGCAGTGCTAGAGATAGCGGGACTAGCGTTTACAATGAGCAGTTCTTC.

J is TRBJ2-7 and V is TRBV6-2 or TRBV6-3; D might be TRBD1 (6 bases). Trimming shortened V by 5 bases and J by 1 base, and 12 bases separated the two germline ends. Germline CDR1 and CDR2: MNHEY and SVGEGT. This CDR3 region has 14 residues. Written as DNA, the CDR3 is TGTGCCAGCAGTGCCCTCACAGGGTCCTACGAGCAGTACTTC. It specifies CASSALTGSYEQYF.

This chain links TRBV5-1 with TRBJ2-7, with D perhaps matching TRBD1 (5 bases). The germline V gene has CDR1 SGHRS and CDR2 YFSETQ. V lost 1 base and J 2 bases, leaving 10 bases between the germline ends. The CDR3 is 14 amino acids. CDR3 sequence: CASSLRQGTYEQYF. The DNA of the CDR3 is TGCGCCAGCAGCTTGCGGCAGGGAACCTACGAGCAGTACTTC.

The V gene is TRBV5-1, the J gene TRBJ2-6; possibly TRBD1 for D (5 bases). The V gene lost 8 bases and the J gene lost 2 bases, with 14 bases spanning the gap. This CDR3 spans 15 amino acids. The germline gives CDR1 SGHRS, CDR2 YFSETQ. The CDR3 protein is CASRGTPPGANVLTF. CDR3 nucleotides: TGCGCCAGTAGGGGCACTCCCCCTGGGGCCAACGTCCTGACTTTC.

A remark on this clonotype: Its ends do not fully match the called genes, so a read error is possible. CDR3 nucleotide sequence: TGTGCTAGCTCACCACTTGCGGGGTCGAACACTGAAGCTTTCTTT. This codes for CASSPLAGSNTEAFF. This chain uses TRBV18 with TRBJ1-1; D unclear. The CDR3 length is 15 residues. In germline, CDR1 is KGHSH, CDR2 LQKENI.